The T cell receptor (beta chain) described here comes from a study of blood T cell repertoires in COVID-19. Study-wide context: The study drew acute and convalescent COVID-19 samples from the United States, Italy and Spain.

Libraries were prepared by immunoSEQ multiplex PCR; TCRdb keeps only in-frame clonotypes and omits some of them. The sample has about 300,000 clones, about nine tenths seen once; the top ten hold approximately 6%. A single count supports this clone. In the same sample, other DNA sequences code for this CDR3. Germline CDR1 KGHSH, CDR2 LQKENI. J gave up 2 bases and V 2 bases, and 4 bases lay outside the gene matches. There are 15 residues in the CDR3. Sequenced material: peripheral blood. The clonotype originates from a woman in her forties or fifties with COVID-19, enrolled during active disease. The chain joins TRBV18 to TRBJ2-7, with 9 bases lining up with TRBD2. DNA of the CDR3: TGTGCCAGCTCACCAGGGCTAGCGGGAACCTACGAGCAGTACTTC. It encodes CASSPGLAGTYEQYF. Complete variable domain (other parts from reference TRBV18 and TRBJ2-7): NAGVMQNPRHLVRRRGQEARLRCSPMKGHSHVYWYRQLPEEGLKFMVYLQKENIIDESGMPKERFSAEFPKEGPSILRIQQVVRGDSAAYFCASSPGLAGTYEQYFGPGTRLTVT.